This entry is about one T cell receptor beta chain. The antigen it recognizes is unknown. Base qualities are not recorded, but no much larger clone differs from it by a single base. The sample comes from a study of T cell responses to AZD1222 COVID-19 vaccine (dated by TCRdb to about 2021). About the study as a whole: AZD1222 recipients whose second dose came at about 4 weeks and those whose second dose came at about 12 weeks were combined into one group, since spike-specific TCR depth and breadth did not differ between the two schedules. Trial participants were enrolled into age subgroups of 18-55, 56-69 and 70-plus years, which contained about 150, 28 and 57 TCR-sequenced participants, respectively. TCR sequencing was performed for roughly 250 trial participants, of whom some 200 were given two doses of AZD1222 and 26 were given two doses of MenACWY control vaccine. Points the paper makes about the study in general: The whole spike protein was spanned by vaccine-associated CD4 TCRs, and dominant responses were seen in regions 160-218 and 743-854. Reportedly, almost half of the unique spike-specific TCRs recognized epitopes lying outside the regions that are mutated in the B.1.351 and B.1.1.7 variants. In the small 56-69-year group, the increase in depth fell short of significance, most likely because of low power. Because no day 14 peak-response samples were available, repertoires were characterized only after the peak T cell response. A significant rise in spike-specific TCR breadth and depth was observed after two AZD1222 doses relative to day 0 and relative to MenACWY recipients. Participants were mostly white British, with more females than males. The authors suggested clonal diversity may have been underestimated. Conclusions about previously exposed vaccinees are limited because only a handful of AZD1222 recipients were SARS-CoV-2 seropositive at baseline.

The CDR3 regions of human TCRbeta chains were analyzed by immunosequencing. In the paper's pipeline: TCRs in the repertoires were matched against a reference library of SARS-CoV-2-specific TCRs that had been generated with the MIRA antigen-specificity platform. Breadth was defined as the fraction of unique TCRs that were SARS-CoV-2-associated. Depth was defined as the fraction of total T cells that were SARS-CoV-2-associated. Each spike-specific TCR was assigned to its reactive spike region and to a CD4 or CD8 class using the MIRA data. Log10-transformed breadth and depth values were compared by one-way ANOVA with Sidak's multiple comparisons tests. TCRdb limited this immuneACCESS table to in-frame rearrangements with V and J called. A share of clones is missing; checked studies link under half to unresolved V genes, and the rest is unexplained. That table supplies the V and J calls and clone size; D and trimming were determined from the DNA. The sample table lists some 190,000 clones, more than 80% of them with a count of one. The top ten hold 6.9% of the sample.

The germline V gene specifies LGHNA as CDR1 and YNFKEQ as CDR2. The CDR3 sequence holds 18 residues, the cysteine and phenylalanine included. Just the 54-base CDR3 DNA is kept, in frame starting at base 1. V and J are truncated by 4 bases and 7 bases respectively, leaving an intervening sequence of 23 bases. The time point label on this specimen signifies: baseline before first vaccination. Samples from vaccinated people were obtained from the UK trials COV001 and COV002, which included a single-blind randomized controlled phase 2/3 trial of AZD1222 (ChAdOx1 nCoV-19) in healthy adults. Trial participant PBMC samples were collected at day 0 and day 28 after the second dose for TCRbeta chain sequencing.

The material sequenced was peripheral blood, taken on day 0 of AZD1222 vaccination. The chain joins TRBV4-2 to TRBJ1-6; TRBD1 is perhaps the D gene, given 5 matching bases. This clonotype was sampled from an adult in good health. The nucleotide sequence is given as TGTGCCAGCAGCCTCTTCTCGTTCGGGGCGGCCTTAAATTCACCCCTCCACTTT. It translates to CASSLFSFGAALNSPLHF.